What follows are 17 T cell receptor beta chains derived from one specimen sequenced in a study of vaccination and CD4 T cells after COVID-19. These receptors' antigens are unknown. With the Oncomine TCR Beta short-read assay, DNA from cultured CD4+ T cells was sequenced. TCRdb reanalysed the PCR reads using MiXCR and keeps one entry per CDR3 protein. The data contain roughly 18,000 distinct CDR3 sequences, 52% of them seen just once; the ten biggest clones take up less than 20%. Time point of the sample: late sampling 161 to 241 days after vaccination in a few convalescent patients. Treatment: approximately 9-day PBMC culture with coronavirus spike peptide pools or control peptides (ViraFEST assay). The source was CD4+ T cells from blood, cultured in vitro, collected about 7 months after SARS-CoV-2 vaccination. These receptors all stem from a human donor who had recovered from COVID-19.

This clonotype was found a few times. The rearrangement links TRBV2 to TRBJ1-2, with 10 nucleotides matching TRBD1. V shed 6 bases, J shed 0 bases, and the junction held 1 base outside the gene matches. Germline-derived CDR1 and CDR2 are SNHLY and FYNNEI. This CDR3 is built from 14 residues. The chain's CDR3 is CASRGTGANYGYTF. CDR3 bases: TGTGCCAGCAGGGGGACAGGGGCTAACTATGGCTACACCTTC.

This clonotype was picked up a small number of times. The chain carries TRBV24-1 and TRBJ2-1, with 9 bases fitting TRBD2. V was clipped by 3 bases and J by 8 bases; unmatched bases: 10. CDR1 is KGHDR and CDR2 is SFDVKD in the germline V gene. The CDR3 length is 16 residues. The CDR3 loop reads CATSDGGGRAWDEQFF. The CDR3, as DNA: TGTGCCACCAGTGATGGGGGCGGGAGGGCCTGGGATGAGCAGTTCTTC.

V gene TRBV20-1 combines with J gene TRBJ2-1; D unclear. CDR3 length: 13 amino acids. Germline CDR1 is DFQATT and CDR2 is SNEGSKA (reference sequence). V lost 3 bases and J lost 3, with 9 bases in between. The CDR3 sequence is CSARADRYNEQFF. CDR3 DNA: TGCAGTGCTAGGGCGGACCGCTACAATGAGCAGTTCTTC.

This rearrangement joins TRBV2 to TRBJ2-7; possibly TRBD1 for D (5 bases). This CDR3 has 11 residues. Trimming left V 5 bases short and J 6 bases short, with 8 bases between. Germline CDR1 and CDR2: SNHLY and FYNNEI. CDR3 nucleotide sequence: TGTGCCAGCAGTACCAGGGTCGAGCAGTACTTC. Protein product: CASSTRVEQYF.

The V call is TRBV4-2, the J call TRBJ1-2; D possibly corresponds to TRBD1 (5 bases). The CDR3 has 15 amino acids. From germline, CDR1 is LGHNA and CDR2 YNFKEQ. Trimming shortened V by 10 bases and J by 4 bases, and 22 bases separated the two germline ends. The CDR3 loop reads CATSTRAGLTYGYTF. DNA for the CDR3: TGTGCCACCTCAACCAGGGCGGGCCTTACCTATGGCTACACCTTC.

The rearrangement joins TRBV5-1 to TRBJ2-5, with TRBD2 matching 7 bases. Unmatched junction bases numbered 8, after V lost 4 bases and J lost 2 bases. This CDR3 contains 15 residues. The germline V gene encodes CDR1 SGHRS and CDR2 YFSETQ. CDR3 in DNA: TGCGCCAGCAGCCCTACTAGCGAGAATCAAGAGACCCAGTACTTC. Protein: CASSPTSENQETQYF.

The rearrangement joins TRBV21-1 to TRBJ2-1. TRBV21-1 is tagged as a pseudogene. The CDR3 totals 16 residues. The CDR3 DNA reads as TGTGCCAGCAGCAAAGAGCCTCTCTTCTCCTACAATGAGCAGTTCTTC. Amino acids: CASSKEPLFSYNEQFF.

This chain joins TRBV20-1 and TRBJ2-1, with TRBD2 identical over 10 bases. The ends lost 3 bases at V and 4 bases at J; junction bases unmatched: 3. Looked up from germline, CDR1 is DFQATT and CDR2 is SNEGSKA (reference sequence). CDR3 length: 14 residues. The chain's CDR3 is CSASLTSGYNEQFF. CDR3 sequence (DNA): TGCAGTGCTAGCCTGACTAGCGGGTACAATGAGCAGTTCTTC.

V gene TRBV5-1 combines with J gene TRBJ2-7, with 9 bases matching TRBD1. CDR1 is SGHRS, CDR2 YFSETQ, per germline. This CDR3 contains 15 residues. After removal of 1 base from V and 4 bases from J, the junction contained 6 bases not matched to a gene. The CDR3 spells CASSLLGQGGYEQYF. CDR3 in DNA: TGCGCCAGCAGCTTGTTGGGACAGGGTGGTTACGAGCAGTACTTC.

This clonotype has just a few counts. The V call is TRBV2, the J call TRBJ1-1; the D is unclear. The V gene lost 8 bases and the J gene lost 1 base, with 11 bases spanning the gap. The V gene's germline CDR1 is SNHLY and CDR2 FYNNEI. This CDR3 is 13 amino acids long. CDR3 sequence (DNA): TGTGCCAGCTCCCCAACAGCGAACACTGAAGCTTTCTTT. Amino acid sequence: CASSPTANTEAFF. The variable domain in full, with the rest retrieved from reference TRBV2 and TRBJ1-1, is EPEVTQTPSHQVTQMGQEVILRCVPISNHLYFYWYRQILGQKVEFLVSFYNNEISEKSEIFDDQFSVERPDGSNFTLKIRSTKLEDSAMYFCASSPTANTEAFFGQGTRLTVV.

This rearrangement joins TRBV19 to TRBJ1-6, with D possibly TRBD1 on 6 matching bases. The V and J ends lost 4 bases and 7 bases respectively, with 14 bases between them. Looked up from germline, CDR1 is LNHDA and CDR2 is SQIVND (reference sequence). This CDR3 has 15 amino acids. The CDR3 DNA reads TGTGCCAGTAGTACCTCAGGGGTTTGGAATTCACCCCTCCACTTT. It specifies CASSTSGVWNSPLHF.

This clonotype was observed a handful of times. The chain couples TRBV19 to TRBJ1-2; TRBD1 matches 8 bases. This CDR3 has 14 residues. V was pared by 5 bases and J by 3 bases, with 5 bases of the junction left unmatched. Germline CDR1 and CDR2: LNHDA and SQIVND (reference sequence). The CDR3 reads CASSAPGGDYGYTF. The CDR3 region has the DNA TGTGCCAGTAGTGCCCCAGGGGGCGACTATGGCTACACCTTC.

This clonotype was seen a few times. The V and J genes are TRBV29-1 and TRBJ1-2, with D possibly matching TRBD1 (6 bases). Germline-derived CDR1 and CDR2 are SQVTM and ANQGSEA. The CDR3 is 12 residues long. V lost 7 bases and J lost 1, with 10 bases in between. CDR3 DNA sequence: TGCAGCGCAGGGACAAGTAACTATGGCTACACCTTC. It is translated as CSAGTSNYGYTF.

The CDR3 region has the DNA TGCAGTGCTAGAGGGGGCAGGGAGACCCAGTACTTC. Protein sequence: CSARGGRETQYF. The chain employs TRBV20-1 and TRBJ2-5, with a tentative D call TRBD1 (5 bases). Trimming left V 1 base short and J 5 bases short, with 8 bases between. This CDR3 has 12 residues. Germline V gives CDR1 DFQATT, CDR2 SNEGSKA (reference sequence).

This clonotype is medium-sized (0.01 to 0.1%) by share. The chain is built from TRBV11-3 and TRBJ2-7; D not resolved. This CDR3 spans 13 amino acids. The V gene lost 0 bases and the J gene lost 7 bases, with 10 bases spanning the gap. Per the germline V gene, CDR1 is SGHNT and CDR2 is YENEEA. CDR3 region: CASSLEALGEQYF. CDR3 coding DNA: TGTGCCAGCAGCTTAGAAGCGCTGGGGGAGCAGTACTTC.

The rearrangement uses TRBV11-2 and TRBJ2-1, with TRBD2 matching 12 bases. CDR1 and CDR2 from the germline V gene are SGHAT and FQNNGV. Trimming removed 5 bases from V and 10 bases from J; junction bases left unmatched: 12. The CDR3 has 16 residues. The CDR3 loop is CASSPSSGGARGEQFF. The CDR3 nucleotides read TGTGCCAGCAGCCCCTCTAGCGGGGGGGCCCGCGGGGAGCAGTTCTTC. The full variable domain, its missing parts supplied by reference TRBV11-2 and TRBJ2-1, is EAGVAQSPRYKIIEKRQSVAFWCNPISGHATLYWYQQILGQGPKLLIQFQNNGVVDDSQLPKDRFSAERLKGVDSTLKIQPAKLEDSAVYLCASSPSSGGARGEQFFGPGTRLTVL.

The chain joins TRBV25-1 to TRBJ2-7, with D possibly being TRBD1 (5 bases). Trimming took 1 base from V and 0 from J, leaving 7 bases between them. The CDR3 sequence is 14 residues long. Germline CDR1 is MGHDK and CDR2 is SYGVNS. The CDR3 spells CASSEWGSSYEQYF. In DNA, the CDR3 is TGTGCCAGCAGTGAATGGGGCAGCTCCTACGAGCAGTACTTC.